The source of this TCR beta chain is a study of shared clonotypes between healthy human individuals. Study details: CD4 naive and memory got three plates each, CD8 naive two, CD8 memory one.

Study-wide results and limits: How much donors shared clonotypes was expected to be affected by sequencing depth.

Germline V lookup: CDR1 SGHNT, CDR2 YYREEE (reference sequence). V lost 4 bases, J lost 5 bases, and 12 bases stayed unmatched. This CDR3 comprises 16 residues. Assay: immunoSEQ multiplex PCR; the TCRdb copy retains only in-frame clones and omits some. The data show about 2.4 million clones, approximately 94% seen once. Regarding this clone: What it binds is unknown.

From CD4+ cells came CD45RA+ naive and CD45RA-negative memory subsets. The sequencing sample was made of naive CD4+ T cells from PBMCs. Indicated subset: CD45RA+ positively selected. The V and J genes are TRBV5-4 and TRBJ2-1, with 7 positions matching TRBD2. The receptor was derived from a man between 18 and 29 years old in good health. Some clones in this sample may be carry-over from other donors' samples. CDR3 sequence (DNA): TGTGCCAGCAGCCCCAGAGCAGCGGGAACCGACAATGAGCAGTTCTTC. It codes for CASSPRAAGTDNEQFF.